This TCR beta chain was retrieved from a study of vaccination effects on CD4 cells after COVID-19. Germline values: CDR1 MNHEY, CDR2 SVGAGI. This CDR3 has 15 amino acids. V was clipped by 5 bases and J by 10 bases; unmatched bases: 8. Libraries were prepared by immunoSEQ multiplex PCR; TCRdb keeps only in-frame clonotypes and omits some of them. The sample has over 80,000 clones, roughly 80% seen once. Remarks on this clone: Its antigen remains unidentified.

In the ViraFEST assay, antigen-specific CD4+ clonotypes were identified by expansion after peptide-pool stimulation. Isolating CD4+ T cells followed ten to eleven days of culture. Each person got two doses of an mRNA SARS-CoV-2 vaccine, BNT162b2 or mRNA-1273. General study results and limits: Cross-reaction with common cold coronaviruses was seen in only 1 of 255 vaccine-induced clones from healthy vaccinees.

The rearrangement links TRBV6-5 to TRBJ1-6, with TRBD1 identical over 10 bases. The specimen was CD4+ T cells from PBMCs cultured with HCoV-OC43 spike peptides, collected after COVID-19 vaccination. Subset described: HCoV-OC43 spike overlapping peptide pool stimulation. This TCR came from a human donor who received a COVID-19 vaccine. CDR3 bases: TGTGCCAGCAGTCGGACAGGGGGAGTCGGATCACCCCTCCACTTT. Translation: CASSRTGGVGSPLHF.